What follows is one TCR beta chain and its context. Its antigen is not identified. This sample is part of a study of T-cell reconstitution after alpha-beta-depleted transplantation in children. Points from the study as a whole: There were some patients whose high TCRbeta diversity at day 60 came from surviving recipient T cells and thymic progenitors. A year had passed since transplant, and T-cell counts and diversity by then came mostly from newly produced T cells.

The CDR3 runs 12 residues. Germline CDR1 reads SNHLY; CDR2 reads FYNNEI. With 7 bases removed from V and 2 bases from J, the gap between germline ends came to 9 bases. Unique molecular identifiers were incorporated when the TCRbeta library was constructed. TCRdb ran MiXCR on the PCR reads and lists one entry per CDR3 protein. The sample has about 830,000 distinct CDR3 sequences; about 16% are singletons. The sequencing here drew on PBMCs, mostly from graft donor cells, taken 360 days after TCRalphabeta/CD19-depleted stem cell transplant. The chain employs TRBV2 and TRBJ2-7, with D uncertain. The source is a male patient under 18 who had a stem cell transplant for acute lymphoblastic leukemia, so the T cells may come from the graft donor. CDR3: CASIKEAYEQYF. CDR3 in DNA: TGTGCCAGCATTAAAGAGGCCTACGAGCAGTACTTC.